Below are 17 T cell receptor beta chains sequenced from a single sample in a study of T cells in Graves' hyperthyroidism and ophthalmopathy. TCR beta CDR3 regions were amplified from RNA transcripts. A set of HTBI primers served as the primers for a first-round RT-PCR of the TCR CDR3. MiXCR, applied by TCRdb to the multiplex PCR reads, yields one record per CDR3 protein. This sample has hundreds of thousands of distinct CDR3 sequences; 30% to 40% occur once, and the top ten carry around 29%. The material sequenced was blood. The origin of the receptors is a woman aged 40 to 50 with Graves' hyperthyroidism.

The chain joins TRBV10-3 to TRBJ1-5, with D possibly TRBD1 on 5 matching bases. Germline V CDR1 and CDR2: ENHRY, SYGVKD. The germline V and J ends were trimmed by 1 base and 0 bases, with 7 bases remaining between them. This CDR3 has 15 residues. DNA of the CDR3: TGTGCCATCAGTGAGTTGGGGGATAGCAATCAGCCCCAGCATTTT. This gives the protein CAISELGDSNQPQHF.

This rearrangement joins TRBV6-1 to TRBJ2-5; TRBD1 might be the D (6 bases). In germline, CDR1 is MNHNS, CDR2 SASEGT. The CDR3 runs 13 residues. Trimming took off 6 bases at V and 9 bases at J, with 17 bases between the two ends. DNA of the CDR3: TGTGCCAGCAGAGGGACACCTGAGAGATCCCAGTACTTC. As protein: CASRGTPERSQYF.

This clonotype was picked up many times. This chain connects TRBV2 to TRBJ1-5, with 7 bases aligning to TRBD1. The CDR3 has 17 residues. V trimming: 4 bases; J trimming: 2 bases; junction bases outside the gene matches: 11. CDR1 SNHLY and CDR2 FYNNEI come from the germline V gene. The CDR3 DNA reads TGTGCCAGCAGTGCCCGACAGGGACGAGGGGGCAATCAGCCCCAGCATTTT. Amino acids: CASSARQGRGGNQPQHF.

This clonotype was observed a few times. This chain links TRBV19 with TRBJ1-4, with D possibly matching TRBD1 (6 bases). Trimming left V 5 bases short and J 2 bases short, with 12 bases between. This CDR3 spans 15 amino acids. The germline V gene has CDR1 LNHDA and CDR2 SQIVND (reference sequence). The DNA of the CDR3 is TGTGCCAGTAGTCCTTACAGGGACACTAATGAAAAACTGTTTTTT. Its translation is CASSPYRDTNEKLFF.

This clonotype was counted ten times or more. This chain connects TRBV19 to TRBJ1-5; D is uncertain. This CDR3 is 16 amino acids long. In germline, CDR1 is LNHDA, CDR2 SQIVND (reference sequence). Trimming stripped 0 bases from V and 1 base from J, with 10 bases between. The CDR3 region is CASSIDLYGSNQPQHF. For the CDR3, the DNA is TGTGCCAGTAGTATAGATCTGTACGGAAGCAATCAGCCCCAGCATTTT.

This clonotype was detected once. The chain links TRBV19 to TRBJ2-7; D unclear. The germline V gene has CDR1 LNHDA and CDR2 SQIVND (reference sequence). This CDR3 is 14 amino acids long. V shed 9 bases and J shed 2 bases, with 17 bases lying between them. The DNA for the CDR3 is TGTGCCAGGGGGATGGGAACCGAGACCTACGAGCAGTACTTC. It specifies CARGMGTETYEQYF.

The chain joins TRBV3-1 to TRBJ2-5; the D gene is possibly TRBD2 (6 bases). Germline CDR1 and CDR2: LGHDT and YNNKEL (reference sequence). The CDR3 spans 13 residues. Trimming removed 10 bases from V and 1 base from J, with 13 bases in between. CDR3 sequence: CAIARRGQETQYF. The CDR3 DNA follows: TGTGCCATCGCTAGGAGGGGCCAAGAGACCCAGTACTTC.

The chain combines TRBV5-1 with TRBJ1-1; D not resolved. CDR1 and CDR2 from the germline V gene are SGHRS and YFSETQ. V dropped 6 bases and J dropped 3 bases, with 15 bases sitting between them. CDR3 length: 14 amino acids. CDR3: CASTPGEGYTEAFF. The CDR3 nucleotides read TGCGCCAGCACCCCTGGGGAGGGCTACACTGAAGCTTTCTTT.

The rearrangement joins TRBV20-1 to TRBJ2-7; the match to TRBD2 covers 10 bases. This CDR3 is built from 17 residues. With V trimmed by 6 bases and J by 3 bases, 17 bases remained unmatched. Per germline, CDR1 DFQATT and CDR2 SNEGSKA (reference sequence). DNA for the CDR3: TGCAGTGCCACTGAGGCGGCTAGCGGGAGCTGGGGCTACGAGCAGTACTTC. This codes for CSATEAASGSWGYEQYF.

As to this clonotype: Mismatch with germline at one junction end may stem from a read error. The V gene is TRBV5-4, the J gene TRBJ1-1, with 9 bases identical to TRBD1. The CDR3 runs 12 residues. Germline CDR1 reads SGHNT; CDR2 reads YYREEE (reference sequence). Written as DNA, the CDR3 is TGTGCCAGCAGCTCGGGACAGGGAAGCTTCGTCTTT. This translates into CASSSGQGSFVF.

This clonotype was seen repeatedly, ten times or more. J is TRBJ2-7 and V is TRBV24-1; the D gene could be TRBD1 or TRBD2 (6 bases each). V lost 3 bases to trimming and J lost 1 base, with 15 bases between them. Germline V gene sequence: CDR1 KGHDR, CDR2 SFDVKD. The CDR3 has 16 residues. The chain's CDR3 is CATSDIGGTRSYEQYF. CDR3 bases: TGTGCCACCAGTGATATAGGGGGGACAAGGTCCTACGAGCAGTACTTC.

The genes are TRBV4-3 and TRBJ2-7; D is possibly TRBD1 (6 bases). The V gene lost 0 bases and the J gene lost 0 bases, with 12 bases spanning the gap. Germline V gene sequence: CDR1 LGHNA, CDR2 YSLEER. This CDR3 has 16 amino acids. The CDR3 DNA reads TGCGCCAGCAGCCAAGATAAACAGGGCGTCTCCTACGAGCAGTACTTC. Its translation is CASSQDKQGVSYEQYF.

This clonotype was picked up many times. The chain links TRBV7-9 to TRBJ1-5; D is unclear. Germline values: CDR1 SEHNR, CDR2 FQNEAQ (reference sequence). V was pared by 5 bases and J by 3 bases, with 8 bases between. The length of the CDR3 is 13 residues. The CDR3 is CASSRQDNQPQHF. Written as DNA, the CDR3 is TGTGCCAGCAGCCGACAAGACAATCAGCCCCAGCATTTT.

V usage is TRBV29-1 and J usage is TRBJ2-2; 8 nucleotides align to TRBD1. The V segment lost 3 bases and the J segment 3 bases; nucleotides outside the gene matches: 12. The CDR3 runs to 17 residues. Germline-derived CDR1 and CDR2 are SQVTM and ANQGSEA. The DNA of the CDR3 is TGCAGCGTTGACCTCGGACAGGGCCCGAAAGACACCGGGGAGCTGTTTTTT. Protein product: CSVDLGQGPKDTGELFF.

This clonotype occurred a few times. The chain recombines TRBV11-2 with TRBJ2-5; 7 nucleotides match TRBD2. Germline CDR1 reads SGHAT; CDR2 reads FQNNGV. J lost 5 bases, V lost 5 bases, and 20 bases had no gene match. This CDR3 is built from 18 residues. Here the CDR3 DNA reads TGTGCCAGCAGCCACTTCCTGCAACGACTAGCAATGCAGGAGACCCAGTACTTC. Translated: CASSHFLQRLAMQETQYF.

Points on this clonotype: Since a much larger clone is just one base distant, this may be a read error. The V call is TRBV29-1, the J call TRBJ2-7; TRBD2 agrees at 11 bases. The V gene end was trimmed by 7 bases and the J gene end by 2 bases; junction bases not matched to a gene: 13. The CDR3 has 16 residues. CDR1 is SQVTM, CDR2 ANQGSEA, per germline. CDR3 protein: CSALLAGAGIPYEQYF. The CDR3 DNA follows: TGCAGCGCCCTACTAGCGGGGGCGGGGATCCCCTACGAGCAGTACTTC.

This clonotype has only a few counts. V usage is TRBV7-8 and J usage is TRBJ2-7, with TRBD1 as a possible D gene (6 bases). This CDR3 is built from 15 residues. Germline assignment: CDR1 SGHVS and CDR2 FQNEAQ. V shed 5 bases and J shed 6 bases, with 20 bases lying between them. In nucleotides, the CDR3 is TGTGCCAGCAGCCCCTCCGAGCACAGGGCCGGCGAGCAGTACTTC. Protein: CASSPSEHRAGEQYF.